This entry lists 5 T cell receptor beta chains sequenced from one sample in a study of post-analysis software for immune sequencing data. General study results and limits: Patients carried roughly 5 TRBV segments more frequently than controls did, and TRBV5-6, TRBV5-1 and TRBV20-1 were among them.

Their target antigens are unknown. Researchers reported that TCR beta cDNA libraries carried unique molecular identifiers. Via MiXCR, TCRdb re-called the PCR reads, giving one row per CDR3 protein. The sample shows under 900,000 distinct CDR3 sequences, approximately 57% of them seen only once. Sequenced sample: blood. These receptor sequences come from a girl between 5 and 17 years old with multiple sclerosis.

This clonotype was detected only once. The chain has TRBV12-3 or TRBV12-4 and TRBJ1-2; TRBD1 might be the D (5 bases). Trimming removed 5 bases from V and 7 bases from J, with 20 bases in between. The CDR3 length is 15 residues. CDR3 sequence reads: CASSPPGRGKRGYTF. The CDR3 DNA follows: TGTGCCAGCAGTCCTCCGGGACGGGGAAAGCGTGGCTACACCTTC.

The V and J genes are TRBV29-1 and TRBJ2-1; 7 positions agree with TRBD1. CDR1 SQVTM and CDR2 ANQGSEA come from the germline V gene. Trimming removed 5 bases from V and 4 bases from J; junction bases left unmatched: 8. The CDR3 is 14 residues long. Written as DNA, the CDR3 is TGCAGCGTTCCTAGAGGGGGCTCGTACAATGAGCAGTTCTTC. Translated: CSVPRGGSYNEQFF.

Only a few counts were recorded for this clonotype. The rearrangement links TRBV3-1 to TRBJ2-7; TRBD1 might be the D (6 bases). The V and J ends lost 1 base and 6 bases respectively, with 16 bases between them. Per germline, CDR1 LGHDT and CDR2 YNNKEL (reference sequence). This CDR3 has 15 amino acids. For the CDR3, the DNA is TGTGCCAGCAGCCAAGGAGGCCAGGGGTTCGGCGAGCAGTACTTC. This encodes CASSQGGQGFGEQYF.

Only a few counts were recorded for this clonotype. The chain has TRBV4-1 and TRBJ2-2; D unclear. This CDR3 comprises 15 residues. Germline-derived CDR1 and CDR2 are MGHRA and YSYEKL. Trimming removed 6 bases from V and 1 base from J, with 12 bases in between. The CDR3 bases are TGCGCCAGCAGGCCCGAGGAGCTGAACACCGGGGAGCTGTTTTTT. Translated: CASRPEELNTGELFF.

The CDR3 reads CSADSGLWKGYTF. CDR3 coding DNA: TGCAGTGCCGATTCGGGCCTCTGGAAGGGCTACACCTTC. The J gene is TRBJ1-2, the V gene TRBV20-1; the D is unclear. This CDR3 is built from 13 residues. Germline assignment: CDR1 DFQATT and CDR2 SNEGSKA (reference sequence). Trimming removed 6 bases from V and 8 bases from J, with 19 bases in between.